This T cell receptor beta chain was identified in a study of blood T cell repertoires in COVID-19. On the study more broadly: Spain, Italy and the United States supplied samples that represented acute and convalescent COVID-19.

Living in about two dozen US areas, the participants were between roughly 18 and 89 years of age. The assay was immunoSEQ multiplex PCR, and TCRdb's table has in-frame clones only and misses some. The table lists 490,000 or so clones, around 89% of them singletons. This sequence was found in a woman aged 40-49 years who had recovered from COVID-19. The sample consisted of PBMCs or T cells enriched from blood (not recorded which).

The CDR3 sequence: CASSLWADNEKLFF. CDR3 nucleotide sequence: TGCGCCAGCAGCCTTTGGGCAGATAATGAAAAACTGTTTTTT. This rearrangement joins TRBV5-1 to TRBJ1-4; D gene uncertain. The V gene lost 4 bases and the J gene lost 4 bases, with 11 bases spanning the gap. The length of the CDR3 is 14 residues. Looked up from germline, CDR1 is SGHRS and CDR2 is YFSETQ. Looking up the rest from reference TRBV5-1 and TRBJ1-4 gives the full variable domain: KAGVTQTPRYLIKTRGQQVTLSCSPISGHRSVSWYQQTPGQGLQFLFEYFSETQRNKGNFPGRFSGRQFSNSRSEMNVSTLELGDSALYLCASSLWADNEKLFFGSGTQLSVL.